Given below is one T cell receptor beta chain in context. The antigen remains undetermined. This sample was included in a study of regulatory T cells in long-lasting Graves disease. Study-wide results and caveats: Persistent disease was characterized by preferential usage of TRBV28, TRBJ1-2 and TRBJ2-5.

CDR3 length: 14 residues. V lost 8 bases and J lost 2, with 15 bases in between. CDR1 and CDR2 from the germline V gene are MNHEY and SVGEGT. Time point: persistent/refractory GD, antithyroid drugs over 5 years with positive TRAb. RNA from PBMCs was the source of the TCR library. EDTA tubes held Nine milliliters of peripheral blood from each patient. According to the study, TCR beta libraries were built with iRepertoire HTBI primers and CDR3-region Arm-PCR. MiXCR was run by TCRdb on the multiplex PCR reads, yielding one entry per CDR3 protein. This table holds about 660,000 distinct CDR3 sequences, 30% found once.

This specimen consisted of peripheral blood mononuclear cells (PBMCs), obtained when the disease was refractory, from a patient treated with antithyroid drugs. The J gene is TRBJ1-2, the V gene TRBV6-2 or TRBV6-3; possible D gene TRBD1, 5 bases. The TCR was taken from a female donor with Graves disease. The CDR3 loop reads CASSPQDYNYGYTF. DNA of the CDR3: TGTGCCAGCTCACCACAGGACTACAACTATGGCTACACCTTC.